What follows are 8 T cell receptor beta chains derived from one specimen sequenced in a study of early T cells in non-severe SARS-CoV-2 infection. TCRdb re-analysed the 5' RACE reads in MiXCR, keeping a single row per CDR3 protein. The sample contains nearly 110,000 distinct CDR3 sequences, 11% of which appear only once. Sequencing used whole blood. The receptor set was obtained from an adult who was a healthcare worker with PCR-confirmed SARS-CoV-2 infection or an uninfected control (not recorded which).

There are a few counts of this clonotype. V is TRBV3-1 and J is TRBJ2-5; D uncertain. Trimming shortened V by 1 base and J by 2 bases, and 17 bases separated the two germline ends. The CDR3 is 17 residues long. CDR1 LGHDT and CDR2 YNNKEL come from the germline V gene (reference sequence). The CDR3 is CASSQVVGTDDQETQYF. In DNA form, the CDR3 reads TGTGCCAGCAGCCAAGTGGTCGGAACAGACGATCAAGAGACCCAGTACTTC.

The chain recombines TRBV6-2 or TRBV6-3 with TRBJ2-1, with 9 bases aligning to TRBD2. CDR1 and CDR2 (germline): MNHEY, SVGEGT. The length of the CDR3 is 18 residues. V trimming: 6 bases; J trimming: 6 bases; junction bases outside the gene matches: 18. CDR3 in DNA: TGTGCCAGCAGCGCGATTAGCGGGGGCCTCGGGATTGGCAATGAGCAGTTCTTC. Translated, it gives CASSAISGGLGIGNEQFF.

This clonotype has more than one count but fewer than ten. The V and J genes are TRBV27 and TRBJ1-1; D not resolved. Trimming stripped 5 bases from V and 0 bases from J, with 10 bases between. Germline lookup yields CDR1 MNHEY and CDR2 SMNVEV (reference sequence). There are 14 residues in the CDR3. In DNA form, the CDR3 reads TGTGCCAGCAGTCAGAACAGTTTGAACACTGAAGCTTTCTTT. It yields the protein CASSQNSLNTEAFF.

The CDR3 DNA reads as TGTGCCAGCAGCGTAGACAGGGGAGATGAGACCCAGTACTTC. This encodes CASSVDRGDETQYF. The chain carries TRBV9 and TRBJ2-5, with 7 bases identical to TRBD1. This CDR3 has 14 residues. From germline, CDR1 is SGDLS and CDR2 YYNGEE. Losses at the gene ends were 0 bases for V and 5 bases for J; bases not matched to a gene: 4. Together with reference TRBV9 and TRBJ2-5, the CDR3 gives the full variable domain: DSGVTQTPKHLITATGQRVTLRCSPRSGDLSVYWYQQSLDQGLQFLIQYYNGEERAKGNILERFSAQQFPDLHSELNLSSLELGDSALYFCASSVDRGDETQYFGPGTRLLVL.

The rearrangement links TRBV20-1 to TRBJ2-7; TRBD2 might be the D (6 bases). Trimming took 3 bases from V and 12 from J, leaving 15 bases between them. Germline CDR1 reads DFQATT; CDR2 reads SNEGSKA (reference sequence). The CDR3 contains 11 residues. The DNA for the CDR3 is TGCAGTGCTAGTTTGTGGAGGGATCGGTACTTC. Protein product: CSASLWRDRYF.

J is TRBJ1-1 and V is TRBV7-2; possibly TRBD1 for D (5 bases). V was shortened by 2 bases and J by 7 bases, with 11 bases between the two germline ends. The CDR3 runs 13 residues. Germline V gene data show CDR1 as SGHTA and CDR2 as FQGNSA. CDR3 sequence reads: CASSLQGANEAFF. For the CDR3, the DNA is TGTGCCAGCAGCTTACAAGGGGCAAATGAAGCTTTCTTT.

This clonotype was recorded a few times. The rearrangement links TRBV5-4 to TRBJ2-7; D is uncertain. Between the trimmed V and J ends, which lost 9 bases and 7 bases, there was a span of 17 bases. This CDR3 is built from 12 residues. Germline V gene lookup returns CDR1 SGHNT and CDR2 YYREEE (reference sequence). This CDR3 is CATSPPGREQYF. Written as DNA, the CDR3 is TGTGCCACCTCCCCTCCCGGCCGGGAGCAGTACTTC.

For the CDR3, the DNA is TGTGCCAGCAGCTTAGGCACGACGAACACTGAAGCTTTCTTT. Protein: CASSLGTTNTEAFF. This chain connects TRBV7-6 to TRBJ1-1; unclear D gene. Trimming took 1 base from V and 1 from J, leaving 7 bases between them. The CDR3 extends over 14 amino acids. Germline assignment: CDR1 SGHVS and CDR2 FNYEAQ.